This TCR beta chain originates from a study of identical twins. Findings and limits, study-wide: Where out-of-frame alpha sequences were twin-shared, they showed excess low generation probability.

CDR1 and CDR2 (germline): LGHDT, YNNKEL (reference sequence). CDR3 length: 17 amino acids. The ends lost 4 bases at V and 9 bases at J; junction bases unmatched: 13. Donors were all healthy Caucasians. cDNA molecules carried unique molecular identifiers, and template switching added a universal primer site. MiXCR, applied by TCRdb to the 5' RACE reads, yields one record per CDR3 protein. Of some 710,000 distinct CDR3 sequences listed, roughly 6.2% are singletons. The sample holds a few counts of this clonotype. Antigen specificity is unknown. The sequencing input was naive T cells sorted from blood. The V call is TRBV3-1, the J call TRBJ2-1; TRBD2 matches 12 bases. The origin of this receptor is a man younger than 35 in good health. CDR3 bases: TGTGCCAGCAGCCGATTACTCCTAGCGGGAGGGAGAGTTGAGCAGTTCTTC. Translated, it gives CASSRLLLAGGRVEQFF.